A single sample gave rise to the 3 T cell receptor beta chains below, sequenced in a study of OX40 agonist ivuxolimab in advanced cancers. Using immunoSEQ multiplex PCR, the repertoire was profiled, and TCRdb retains in-frame clones only, with some absent. The sample records 70,000 to 75,000 clones, just over 85% being singletons. The input for sequencing was CD4+ or CD8+ T cells sorted from blood, taken in a trial of the OX40 agonist ivuxolimab. Receptors were obtained from an adult with an advanced solid tumor such as melanoma, head and neck, liver or kidney cancer.

The chain is built from TRBV6-6 and TRBJ1-1, with 7 bases lining up with TRBD1. CDR1 is MNHNY, CDR2 SVGAGI, per germline (reference sequence). The V and J ends lost 0 bases and 4 bases, in that order; junction bases with no gene match: 2. The CDR3 loop spans 14 amino acids. CDR3 region: CASSYSRGGTEAFF. The CDR3 coding sequence is TGTGCCAGCAGTTACTCCAGGGGGGGCACTGAAGCTTTCTTT.

The chain links TRBV6-5 to TRBJ2-3, with D possibly TRBD2 on 6 matching bases. CDR1 is MNHEY and CDR2 is SVGAGI in the germline V gene. Deletions cut 0 bases from V and 5 bases from J, with 12 bases between. There are 15 residues in the CDR3. This CDR3 is CASSYSMGGKDTQYF. In DNA form, the CDR3 reads TGTGCCAGCAGTTACTCGATGGGCGGGAAAGATACGCAGTATTTT.

This chain uses TRBV6-5 with TRBJ2-7; D ambiguous. The V end was cut by 0 bases, the J end by 0 bases, with 6 bases between. Germline CDR1 reads MNHEY; CDR2 reads SVGAGI. The CDR3 length is 14 residues. CDR3 DNA: TGTGCCAGCAGTTACTCGTTCTCCTCCTACGAGCAGTACTTC. It codes for CASSYSFSSYEQYF.